This entry features one T cell receptor (beta chain) sequence. This clone was detected ten times or more. Its antigen is not yet known. The read finishes 3 residues shy of the CDR3 end, and the germline J gene is used to complete it. The germline V gene yields SGHTA for CDR1 and FQGNSA for CDR2. Including cysteine and phenylalanine, the CDR3 has 15 amino acids. The DNA covers only part of the CDR3, 36 bases in frame from base 1. The sample comes from a study of T cell clonality in common variable immunodeficiency (dated by TCRdb to between 2014 and 2016). Overall results and qualifications from the work: TCRbeta clonality was higher in CVID subjects than in healthy controls (t-test p = 0.018), and the increase was most characteristic of about a third of subjects. Even though DNA input was the same, control samples had an average of about 90,000 unique sequences each, compared with 30,000 to 40,000 in CVID samples. Fewer deletions and N-nucleotide insertions were reportedly observed in CVID TCRbeta sequences, and highly modified clones with 13 or more V deletions were reportedly absent from CVID TCRbeta sequences. Patient heterogeneity within the CVID cohort put limits on correlating repertoire features with clinical complications. The authors noted that sequencing repertoires of T cell subpopulations would be needed to clarify what caused the increased clonality in CVID. Fewer TCRbeta clones were shared among CVID subjects than among healthy controls (p < 0.0001).

Diagnosis of CVID followed standard criteria, namely serum IgG, IgA and/or IgM below the normal range together with specific antibody deficiency. There were 44 subjects in the CVID group (about 15 female and 29 male), ranging in age from about 9 to 65 years, with a mean age of 40. Both CVID patients and healthy controls were predominantly of Caucasian heritage. At the time of study participation, every CVID subject had been on replacement immunoglobulin therapy for at least one year. No CVID subject was ill or taking immunomodulatory or immunosuppressive medication when blood was collected. From each donor, roughly 5 to 8.5 ml of heparinized peripheral whole blood was collected. Genomic DNA from adults with common variable immune deficiency (CVID) and from healthy adult controls was used to sequence TCRbeta CDR3 repertoires. To isolate peripheral blood mononuclear cells, diluted blood was subjected to density centrifugation over Hypaque 1077 or Ficoll-Paque. Genomic DNA was extracted from unsorted mononuclear cells by Qiagen column purification or by a centrifugation-based method.

CVID samples and control samples contributed equivalent amounts of genomic DNA as sequencing input. For every sample, a 60 bp segment covering the rearranged TCRbeta CDR3 region was amplified and then sequenced. TCRbeta amplification used the immunoSEQ assay, a bias-corrected multiplex PCR with high-throughput sequencing. In the paper's pipeline: Each unique nucleotide sequence was treated as a clone and annotated with V, D and J genes, copy number and frequency. Sequences were labeled productive if in frame, and non-productive if out of frame or containing stop codons. As previously described, Shannon's entropy was used to calculate clonality. The predicted amino acid sequences of productive clones were used to derive the mean CDR3 Kyte-Doolittle hydropathy. Scaled V gene usage was hierarchically clustered using Manhattan distance and complete linkage with the R hclust function. Sharing of clones by CDR3 amino acid sequence was evaluated through resampling of 12 repertoires per group over 100 rounds. The repertoires were screened for 60 to 85 published EBV-specific TCRbeta sequences and 200 to 250 published CMV-specific TCRbeta sequences. After a couple of CVID samples that produced fewer than 10,000 sequences were dropped from the analysis, some 42 CVID repertoires remained. This is the immuneACCESS table as TCRdb keeps it, with only in-frame sequences that have V and J called. A part of the clones is gone; compared with another copy, unresolved V genes explain less than half, and the rest is unexplained. V and J calls and clone size come straight from that table; D and trimming were deduced from the DNA. The table puts just over 20,000 clones in this sample, none counted just once. The leading ten clones occupy approximately 2.3% of the sample.

This clonotype was sampled from a human donor with common variable immunodeficiency. Sequenced input: peripheral blood mononuclear cells. The chain is made from TRBV7-2 and TRBJ2-6; the D gene is perhaps TRBD1, on 5 matching bases. CDR3 DNA (partial): TGTGCCAGCAGCTTACAGTCCAGGGTCAATTCACTC. Translated, it gives CASSLQSRVNSL. The CDR3, in full, reads CASSLQSRVNSLLTF.